This is a list of T cell receptor beta chains from one sample in a study of OX40 agonist ivuxolimab in advanced cancers. Sequencing used immunoSEQ multiplex PCR; TCRdb keeps in-frame clones, though not all of them. The sample has over 75,000 clones, roughly 92% seen once. Sequencing used CD4+ or CD8+ T cells sorted from blood, obtained in a trial of the OX40 agonist ivuxolimab. The receptor source for this set is an adult with an advanced solid tumor such as melanoma, head and neck, liver or kidney cancer. CDR3s include the opening cysteine and the closing phenylalanine or tryptophan. The D gene is left open where the match is weak. Expanded clones get a size class; other rows say once, few or many, or leave the size out.

v_gene	abundance	d_gene	j_gene	CDR3nt	CDR3aa
TRBV7-9	-	-	TRBJ2-3	TGTGCCAGCAGTTCTCTCAGGCCCACAGATACGCAGTATTTT	CASSSLRPTDTQYF
TRBV19	-	-	TRBJ2-3	TGTGCCAGTCTAGGGGCAGTGGGAGATACGCAGTATTTT	CASLGAVGDTQYF
TRBV11-3	-	-	TRBJ2-7	TGTGCCAGCAGCTCCCGCGGGGAGCAGTACTTC	CASSSRGEQYF
TRBV13	-	-	TRBJ2-7	TGTGCCAGCAGCTTAGTGGGTTGGGGTAGCGAGCAGTACTTC	CASSLVGWGSEQYF
TRBV2	-	-	TRBJ2-7	TGTGCCAGCAGTGAATTCATGACAGATTCCTACGAGCAGTACTTC	CASSEFMTDSYEQYF
TRBV27	-	-	TRBJ2-7	TGTGCCAGCAGGGAGGGCCCGAGCTCCTACGAGCAGTACTTC	CASREGPSSYEQYF
TRBV4-3	-	-	TRBJ1-5	TGCGCCAGCAGCGTGTATATGGGGGACAATCAGCCCCAGCATTTT	CASSVYMGDNQPQHF
TRBV19	-	-	TRBJ2-7	TGTGCCAGTAGTACCGCGGACCTGCAGGGCTACGAGCAGTACTTC	CASSTADLQGYEQYF
TRBV27	-	-	TRBJ2-7	TGTGCCAGCAGTTTATCAGGGATCTCCTACGAGCAGTACTTC	CASSLSGISYEQYF
TRBV14	few	-	TRBJ2-7	TGTGCCAGCAGCCATGCTGACGCCTACGAGCAGTACTTC	CASSHADAYEQYF
TRBV6-5	-	-	TRBJ1-2	TGTGCCAGCAGTTACTCAGTTGACAGCTGGGCCGGCTACACCTTC	CASSYSVDSWAGYTF
TRBV5-4	-	-	TRBJ2-7	TGTGCCAGCAGCTTGGATTCCTACCCCTACGAGCAGTACTTC	CASSLDSYPYEQYF
TRBV4-1	-	-	TRBJ2-7	TGCGCCAGCAGCCCCACAGGGATCGAGCAGTACTTC	CASSPTGIEQYF
TRBV29-1	-	-	TRBJ1-1	TGCAGCGTTGATCTCGTGGAGACCTTGAACACTGAAGCTTTCTTT	CSVDLVETLNTEAFF
TRBV7-9	-	-	TRBJ1-5	TGTGCCAGCAGCCCCCAGAGTAGCAATCAGCCCCAGCATTTT	CASSPQSSNQPQHF
TRBV6-1	once	-	TRBJ1-1	TGTGCCAGCAGTACGGACATCATGAACACTGAAGCTTTCTTT	CASSTDIMNTEAFF
TRBV21-1	few	-	TRBJ1-6	TGTGCCAGCAGCAAAAGGGTGCCGGAGAGATATAATTCACCCCTCCACTTT	CASSKRVPERYNSPLHF
TRBV27	-	-	TRBJ2-3	TGTGCCAGCAGTTTCCGGATCACAGATACGCAGTATTTT	CASSFRITDTQYF
TRBV30	-	TRBD2	TRBJ2-3	TGTACCTGGACGGTGCGGGGGGGTAGAGGGAAAACAGATACGCAGTATTTT	CTWTVRGGRGKTDTQYF